This TCR beta chain stems from a study of technical replicates of blood from a few donors. V lost 4 bases and J lost 4, with 23 bases in between. Germline CDR1 reads SGHDN; CDR2 reads FVKESK. This CDR3 spans 17 amino acids. TCRdb's copy holds only in-frame clones and misses some; the assay was immunoSEQ multiplex PCR. Among about 87,000 clones listed, 95% were seen once. Sequencing was carried out using T cells isolated from PBMCs. The clonotype originates from a human donor in good health. This sequence joins TRBV14 and TRBJ2-7; D is perhaps TRBD2 (5 bases). CDR3 protein: CASSPNYTRRFAYEQYF. Here the CDR3 DNA reads TGTGCCAGCAGCCCTAATTATACTAGGCGCTTCGCTTACGAGCAGTACTTC.